A selection of T cell receptor beta chains follows, all from one sample in a study of graft-versus-host responses after intestinal transplantation. Repertoires were generated with immunoSEQ multiplex PCR, while TCRdb's copy carries only in-frame clones and drops some. The sample has roughly 97,000 clones, 80% to 95% seen once; the top ten hold roughly 15%. Sample: PBMCs, taken about 440 days after intestinal transplant. These receptors were taken from a human patient who received an intestinal transplant, so some T cells may come from the graft donor. Both conserved end residues are trimmed from each CDR3. Size is omitted from some rows. Given values are once, few, many or a class for expanded clones.

cdr3_aa	j_call	clone_size	v_call	cdr3_length
ASSQDLRDSHNEQF	TRBJ2-1	.	TRBV4-1	14
ASSISDGGIGYT	TRBJ1-2	.	TRBV19	12
ASTPQVLYNSPLH	TRBJ1-6	.	TRBV6-5	13
ASSRGLAGETQY	TRBJ2-5	.	TRBV7-2	12
ASSLRGGTGGGYT	TRBJ1-2	.	TRBV11-2	13
ASGGPGGTEAF	TRBJ1-1	.	TRBV6-5	11
ASSLGPGQGAGMNTEAF	TRBJ1-1	.	TRBV27	17
ASSEGQGLQPQH	TRBJ1-5	.	TRBV10-2	12
ASSQHPGQQETQY	TRBJ2-5	.	TRBV7-3	13
ASSVDTGGMGGYT	TRBJ1-2	.	TRBV9	13
ASSTQTGPYEQY	TRBJ2-7	.	TRBV6-5	12
ASQIRAGLGYT	TRBJ1-2	.	TRBV19	11
ASSPDSVMNTEAF	TRBJ1-1	.	TRBV5-1	13
ATSRDLGGNTIY	TRBJ1-3	.	TRBV15	12
ASSRGGGGVSEAF	TRBJ1-1	.	TRBV11-2	13
ASSRGEGNTGELF	TRBJ2-2	.	TRBV4-1	13
ASRRGQVNSEAF	TRBJ1-1	.	TRBV7-8	12
ASGKGNAEAF	TRBJ1-1	.	TRBV6-5	10
ASSVSGQGTDYGYT	TRBJ1-2	.	TRBV2	14
ASSPWNADEQY	.	once	TRBV5-4	11
ASSPSPTGAENSPLH	TRBJ1-6	once	TRBV4-2	15
ASSYGGGRTNENLF	TRBJ1-4	.	TRBV6-5	14
ASSLLQGPKNIQY	TRBJ2-4	.	TRBV5-1	13
ASSDRDRYSYEQY	TRBJ2-7	.	TRBV10-2	13
ASSAQATGLGDIQY	TRBJ2-4	.	TRBV19	14
ASSYSIMDTQY	TRBJ2-3	.	TRBV6-5	11
ASSLGGRQSSYEQY	TRBJ2-7	.	TRBV5-1	14
ASSSTGARYEQY	TRBJ2-7	.	TRBV18	12
ASSQVPQAANYGYT	TRBJ1-2	.	TRBV4-1	14
ASSPGREKNSPLH	TRBJ1-6	.	TRBV18	13
SARADNEQF	TRBJ2-1	.	TRBV20-1	9
ASSDSPNEQF	TRBJ2-1	.	TRBV9	10
ASSLGGQPQH	TRBJ1-5	few	TRBV7-2	10
ASSYLGELF	TRBJ2-2	.	TRBV6-5	9
ASSLGLGSGNTIY	TRBJ1-3	.	TRBV5-1	13
ASSYLRGPINYGYT	TRBJ1-2	.	TRBV6-5	14
ASTIEYEQY	TRBJ2-7	.	TRBV2	9
ASSASAGTSQETQY	TRBJ2-5	.	TRBV5-1	14
ASSTRTGGIWGYT	TRBJ1-2	once	TRBV18	13
ASSSGQPQH	TRBJ1-5	.	TRBV5-4	9
ASSPRLQGISTDTQY	TRBJ2-3	.	TRBV7-9	15
ASSAPGLAGDNEQF	TRBJ2-1	.	TRBV13	14
ASSPQETQY	TRBJ2-5	.	TRBV5-1	9
ASSEGGGEAF	TRBJ1-1	.	TRBV2	10
ASTPGQMNTEAF	TRBJ1-1	.	TRBV4-1	12
ASSVGTSGNTIY	TRBJ1-3	.	TRBV25-1	12
ASSQDRGFRYEQY	TRBJ2-7	few	TRBV14	13
ASSLGGPNEQF	TRBJ2-1	.	TRBV7-9	11
AGSRQSQETQY	TRBJ2-5	.	TRBV7-3	11
ASSLFASGGDTQY	TRBJ2-3	.	TRBV18	13